A single sample gave rise to the 20 T cell receptor beta chains below, sequenced in a study of T cells after yellow fever vaccination. Each CDR3 protein gets one entry after TCRdb re-called the 5' RACE reads with MiXCR. The table lists 130,000 or so distinct CDR3 sequences, around 15% of them singletons, with roughly 44% in the top ten. The source was CD8+ T cells sorted from PBMCs, collected 5 days after the yellow fever booster vaccination. The source is a young man who received the YFV17D yellow fever vaccine.

This clonotype appeared many times. The chain employs TRBV4-1 and TRBJ2-3; perhaps TRBD2 as D (5 bases). Germline V CDR1 and CDR2: MGHRA, YSYEKL. The CDR3 covers 15 residues. Trimming took off 1 base at V and 1 base at J, with 9 bases between the two ends. CDR3: CASSQVSEGTDTQYF. DNA of the CDR3: TGCGCCAGCAGCCAAGTTAGCGAGGGCACAGATACGCAGTATTTT.

V is TRBV4-1 and J is TRBJ1-6; D possibly corresponds to TRBD1 (6 bases). This CDR3 contains 16 residues. V was clipped by 4 bases and J by 9 bases, with 19 bases between them. CDR1 is MGHRA and CDR2 is YSYEKL in the germline V gene. The CDR3 DNA sequence: TGCGCCAGCAGCCTCAATTTGGACAGTTCGGGTTCACCCCTCCACTTT. Translated, it gives CASSLNLDSSGSPLHF.

This rearrangement joins TRBV6-2 or TRBV6-3 to TRBJ2-4, with D perhaps TRBD1 (6 bases). Deletions cut 4 bases from V and 9 bases from J, with 7 bases between. From germline, CDR1 is MNHEY and CDR2 SVGEGT. The CDR3 spans 11 residues. The CDR3 loop is CASSSGVIQYF. As DNA, the CDR3 is TGTGCCAGCAGTTCAGGGGTCATTCAGTACTTC.

This clonotype was counted a few times. The gene calls are TRBV12-3 or TRBV12-4 and TRBJ1-2; no definite D call. This CDR3 region has 12 residues. With 6 bases removed from V and 2 bases from J, the gap between germline ends came to 7 bases. CDR3 sequence: CASSRNNYGYTF. The CDR3 bases are TGTGCCAGCAGCCGGAACAACTATGGCTACACCTTC.

This clonotype was observed at least ten times. This chain connects TRBV28 to TRBJ1-1; TRBD1 matches 9 bases. V shed 5 bases, J shed 5 bases, and the junction held 15 bases outside the gene matches. Germline V gene lookup returns CDR1 MDHEN and CDR2 SYDVKM. The CDR3 covers 17 residues. CDR3 residues: CASSPPGTGSGDTEAFF. The DNA for the CDR3 is TGTGCCAGCAGTCCCCCCGGGACAGGGTCTGGAGATACTGAAGCTTTCTTT. Supplemented by reference TRBV28 and TRBJ1-1, the full variable domain reads DVKVTQSSRYLVKRTGEKVFLECVQDMDHENMFWYRQDPGLGLRLIYFSYDVKMKEKGDIPEGYSVSREKKERFSLILESASTNQTSMYLCASSPPGTGSGDTEAFFGQGTRLTVV.

This clonotype has just a few counts. CDR3 amino acids: CASSYPLSDRGDIQYF. The CDR3 DNA is TGTGCCAGCAGTTACCCCCTATCGGACAGGGGGGACATTCAGTACTTC. The chain is built from TRBV6-2 or TRBV6-3 and TRBJ2-4; 10 bases are shared with TRBD1. The CDR3 has 16 amino acids. Unmatched junction bases numbered 9, after V lost 2 bases and J lost 8 bases. CDR1 and CDR2 (germline): MNHEY, SVGEGT.

This clonotype was found a few times. The gene calls are TRBV7-2 and TRBJ2-3; D unclear. Germline values: CDR1 SGHTA, CDR2 FQGNSA. The CDR3 is made up of 14 amino acids. V dropped 1 base and J dropped 5 bases, with 10 bases sitting between them. In nucleotides, the CDR3 is TGTGCCAGCAGCTTAGTGGGTGGCAAAGATACGCAGTATTTT. Encoded protein: CASSLVGGKDTQYF.

Only a few counts were recorded for this clonotype. V gene TRBV5-5 combines with J gene TRBJ2-7; D ambiguous. The V gene lost 1 base and the J gene lost 7 bases, with 6 bases spanning the gap. Germline CDR1 SGHKS, CDR2 YYEKEE (reference sequence). This CDR3 comprises 11 residues. CDR3 bases: TGTGCCAGCAGCTTGTGGGGAGAGCAGTACTTC. It is translated as CASSLWGEQYF.

This chain's CDR3 is CASSHLSDPEAFF. Written as DNA, the CDR3 is TGCGCCAGCAGCCACCTATCGGACCCTGAAGCTTTCTTT. This rearrangement joins TRBV4-3 to TRBJ1-1; D not resolved. V lost 3 bases and J 6 bases, leaving 11 bases between the germline ends. Germline assignment: CDR1 LGHNA and CDR2 YSLEER. The CDR3 sequence is 13 residues long.

V is TRBV4-1 and J is TRBJ1-2; TRBD1 might be the D (5 bases). Per the germline V gene, CDR1 is MGHRA and CDR2 is YSYEKL. The V end lost 1 base, the J end lost 5 bases, and 14 bases lay between the germline ends. The CDR3 is 15 residues long. The CDR3, as DNA: TGCGCCAGCAGCCAAGTTGACGTAGAGGGGTATGGCTACACCTTC. It codes for CASSQVDVEGYGYTF.

A few counts support this clonotype. This sequence joins TRBV7-3 and TRBJ2-1; 7 bases fit TRBD2. Trimming removed 4 bases from V and 6 bases from J; junction bases left unmatched: 6. CDR3 size: 14 residues. Germline V gene sequence: CDR1 SGHTA, CDR2 FQGTGA. The CDR3 loop is CASSSAGVGNEQFF. DNA of the CDR3: TGTGCCAGCAGCTCCGCGGGGGTAGGCAATGAGCAGTTCTTC.

In its sample, this clonotype was seen a few times. The rearrangement links TRBV20-1 to TRBJ2-1; tentative D call: TRBD1 (6 bases). Germline lookup yields CDR1 DFQATT and CDR2 SNEGSKA (reference sequence). There are 16 residues in the CDR3. V was pared by 0 bases and J by 0 bases, with 12 bases between. The CDR3 DNA reads as TGCAGTGCTAGAGATTTGGGGGCCAGCTCCTACAATGAGCAGTTCTTC. This translates into CSARDLGASSYNEQFF.

The rearrangement links TRBV20-1 to TRBJ2-7; TRBD1 matches 8 bases. In germline, CDR1 is DFQATT, CDR2 SNEGSKA (reference sequence). With V trimmed by 6 bases and J by 2 bases, 6 bases remained unmatched. The CDR3 covers 13 residues. CDR3 in DNA: TGCAGTGCAAGACAGGGGACACCCTACGAGCAGTACTTC. Amino acids: CSARQGTPYEQYF.

This clonotype was detected a few times. This rearrangement joins TRBV12-3 or TRBV12-4 to TRBJ2-7, with D hard to call. The V end was cut by 2 bases, the J end by 5 bases, with 10 bases between. The CDR3 loop spans 13 amino acids. CDR3 in amino acids: CASSLRNTNEQYF. The CDR3 bases are TGTGCCAGCAGTTTACGGAACACAAACGAGCAGTACTTC.

The rearrangement uses TRBV10-1 and TRBJ2-1, with TRBD2 identical over 7 bases. The J segment lost 5 bases and the V segment lost 3 bases, leaving 13 bases of the junction unmatched. Germline V gene lookup returns CDR1 WNHNN and CDR2 SYGVQD (reference sequence). This CDR3 comprises 17 residues. Written as DNA, the CDR3 is TGCGCCAGCAGTGATGGGAGTCGGCCTAGCGGCCACAATGAGCAGTTCTTC. Translating gives CASSDGSRPSGHNEQFF.

This clonotype was detected only a few times. Since no conserved phenylalanine or tryptophan closes the CDR3, a read error is the likely cause. It is unclear where the CDR3 begins or ends on the DNA, so no DNA is shown, and the CDR3 is as TCRdb lists it. The chain joins TRBV21-1 to TRBJ2-1; the table's D gene call, TRBD1, was not cross checked with the DNA. TRBV21-1 is a known pseudogene. Counting both end residues, the CDR3 totals 9 amino acids. The CDR3: CASSKRGFP.

The chain uses TRBV14 and TRBJ2-3; TRBD2 matches at 7 bases. Trimming removed 5 bases from V and 4 bases from J; junction bases left unmatched: 6. CDR1 is SGHDN and CDR2 is FVKESK in the germline V gene. CDR3 size: 14 residues. CDR3 nucleotides: TGTGCCAGCAGCTCTCGACTAGCTCCAGATACGCAGTATTTT. The encoded protein is CASSSRLAPDTQYF.

Details on this clonotype: One base away lies a much larger clone, so this may be a sequencing read error. The chain employs TRBV9 and TRBJ2-3; D is ambiguous. The CDR3 has 13 amino acids. Trimming took 2 bases from V and 2 from J, leaving 6 bases between them. Germline V lookup: CDR1 SGDLS, CDR2 YYNGEE. The CDR3 DNA follows: TGTGCCAGCAGCGTCCACTACACAGATACGCAGTATTTT. Translating gives CASSVHYTDTQYF. The full variable domain, its missing parts supplied by reference TRBV9 and TRBJ2-3, is DSGVTQTPKHLITATGQRVTLRCSPRSGDLSVYWYQQSLDQGLQFLIQYYNGEERAKGNILERFSAQQFPDLHSELNLSSLELGDSALYFCASSVHYTDTQYFGPGTRLTVL.

The V call is TRBV5-6, the J call TRBJ1-1, with a weak D call TRBD1 (5 bases). Germline assignment: CDR1 SGHDT and CDR2 YYEEEE. V lost 4 bases and J lost 10, with 14 bases in between. The CDR3 runs 12 residues. The DNA of the CDR3 is TGTGCCAGCAGCGCCGAGGGGAGGGTAGCTTTCTTT. This encodes CASSAEGRVAFF.

This sequence joins TRBV10-3 and TRBJ2-7; D is uncertain. Germline lookup yields CDR1 ENHRY and CDR2 SYGVKD. The CDR3 is 14 residues long. V lost 4 bases to trimming and J lost 3 bases, with 13 bases between them. The CDR3 DNA is TGTGCCATCAGTGGGAAAGGCCATCTCTACGAGCAGTACGTC. This encodes CAISGKGHLYEQYV.